These 5 T cell receptor beta chains were sequenced from one sample in a study of T cell repertoires in cytomegalovirus infection (dated by TCRdb to about 2019). Sequenced on an Illumina HiSeq 1500. TCRdb itself trimmed the public reads at Q25 with fastp, ran MiXCR and retained productive beta chains. Each record represents a unique CDR3 protein, reported with the most common genes and DNA among its rows. For this sample there are about 770,000 distinct CDR3 sequences; roughly 29% appear just once. Of the sample, about 12% is held by the ten largest clones. The meaning of the sample's treatment or condition label: in vitro stimulation with specific CMV peptide epitopes to enrich CMV-specific T cells. For these receptors, no antigen is known. This specimen was cultured CD8+ T cells from PBMCs, taken from culture after CMV antigen stimulation. The origin of the receptors is a human donor in good health (CMV status not recorded). Some clones in this sample may be carry-over from other donors' samples.

J is TRBJ1-2 and V is TRBV10-2; 7 nucleotides match TRBD1. The CDR3 length is 15 residues. In germline, CDR1 is WSHSY, CDR2 SAAADI. V was clipped by 8 bases and J by 2 bases; unmatched bases: 11. The DNA for the CDR3 is TGCGCCAGCTTATTCCGGGACAGCTTAAACTATGGCTACACCTTC. Its translation is CASLFRDSLNYGYTF.

V is TRBV20-1 and J is TRBJ1-2, with TRBD1 matching over 9 bases. The ends lost 5 bases at V and 5 bases at J; junction bases unmatched: 9. CDR1 and CDR2 (germline): DFQATT, SNEGSKA (reference sequence). This CDR3 has 14 amino acids. CDR3 DNA sequence: TGCAGTGCTGCTCCGGGACAGGGCAGATATGGCTACACCTTC. Encoded protein: CSAAPGQGRYGYTF.

This chain uses TRBV11-1 with TRBJ2-7; 11 nucleotides agree with TRBD2. Looked up from germline, CDR1 is SGHAT and CDR2 is FQDESV (reference sequence). The CDR3 spans 17 residues. V shed 0 bases, J shed 0 bases, and the junction held 4 bases outside the gene matches. The CDR3 sequence is CASSLALAGGPSYEQYF. CDR3 in DNA: TGTGCCAGCAGCTTAGCCCTAGCGGGGGGACCCTCCTACGAGCAGTACTTC.

The chain joins TRBV23-1 to TRBJ1-2; tentatively, D is TRBD1 (6 bases). TRBV23-1 is given ORF status, its function remaining uncertain. Trimming cost V 4 bases and J 8 bases, with 14 bases left between them. The CDR3 has 13 amino acids. CDR3 protein: CASSPGGAAGYTF. The CDR3 region has the DNA TGCGCCAGCAGTCCCGGGGGGGCGGCGGGCTACACCTTC.

The chain uses TRBV5-6 and TRBJ1-1; perhaps TRBD1 as D (5 bases). Germline-derived CDR1 and CDR2 are SGHDT and YYEEEE. There are 15 residues in the CDR3. V lost 0 bases to trimming and J lost 5 bases, with 14 bases between them. This chain's CDR3 is CASSLGDRGWTEAFF. The CDR3 nucleotides read TGTGCCAGCAGCTTGGGGGACCGGGGTTGGACTGAAGCTTTCTTT.